The 25 T cell receptor beta chains in this list originate from one sample, sequenced in a study of beta chain features in type 1 diabetes. Study-level findings and limits: Moderate but significant shortening of TCRB CDR3s was recorded in all four CD4+ subsets from Type 1 diabetes patients.

The entirety of the isolated RNA underwent reverse transcription, so expressed TCRB transcripts were sequenced. Sequencing used immunoSEQ multiplex PCR; TCRdb keeps in-frame clones, though not all of them. The sample shows around 150,000 clones, roughly 60% of them seen only once. For these TCRs, the target antigens are not known. The specimen was naive CD4+ T cells from blood. All receptors come from a man younger than 40 with type 1 diabetes.

The chain employs TRBV5-6 and TRBJ2-5, with a tentative D call TRBD1 (5 bases). The CDR3 has 15 amino acids. Germline-derived CDR1 and CDR2 are SGHDT and YYEEEE. Trimming pared 4 bases from V and 6 bases from J, leaving 19 bases between. For the CDR3, the DNA is TGTGCCAGCAGCCTGGTCGACAGAGCCCCGCAGACCCAGTACTTC. It codes for CASSLVDRAPQTQYF. The full variable domain, completed using reference TRBV5-6 and TRBJ2-5, is DAGVTQSPTHLIKTRGQQVTLRCSPKSGHDTVSWYQQALGQGPQFIFQYYEEEERQRGNFPDRFSGHQFPNYSSELNVNALLLGDSALYLCASSLVDRAPQTQYFGPGTRLLVL.

The table lists this clone with a few counts. The chain links TRBV9 to TRBJ2-1; 9 bases are shared with TRBD2. The CDR3 contains 16 residues. CDR1 SGDLS and CDR2 YYNGEE come from the germline V gene. Trimming took 3 bases from V and 5 from J; bases not matched to a gene: 9. In nucleotides, the CDR3 is TGTGCCAGCAGCGACCTCCCTAGCGGGGTAAACAATGAGCAGTTCTTC. Protein: CASSDLPSGVNNEQFF.

V usage is TRBV4-3 and J usage is TRBJ2-3; D not resolved. Trimming removed 0 bases from V and 0 bases from J, with 13 bases in between. Germline assignment: CDR1 LGHNA and CDR2 YSLEER. CDR3 length equals 17 residues. In DNA form, the CDR3 reads TGCGCCAGCAGCCAAGATCGCGAGACCTATAGCACAGATACGCAGTATTTT. Translated, it gives CASSQDRETYSTDTQYF.

This chain links TRBV7-9 with TRBJ2-7, with D tentatively TRBD1 (5 bases). The germline V gene encodes CDR1 SEHNR and CDR2 FQNEAQ (reference sequence). CDR3 length: 16 residues. V lost 1 base, J lost 0 bases, and 13 bases lay in between. The CDR3 sequence is CASSLGGLRPSYEQYF. In DNA form, the CDR3 reads TGTGCCAGCAGCTTAGGGGGCTTGCGGCCCTCCTACGAGCAGTACTTC. The full variable domain, with the rest looked up from reference TRBV7-9 and TRBJ2-7, is DTGVSQNPRHKITKRGQNVTFRCDPISEHNRLYWYRQTLGQGPEFLTYFQNEAQLEKSRLLSDRFSAERPKGSFSTLEIQRTEQGDSAMYLCASSLGGLRPSYEQYFGPGTRLTVT.

This clone has just a few counts. CDR3 loop: CSVERVQLNEQFF. The CDR3 DNA is TGCAGCGTTGAAAGGGTTCAACTCAATGAGCAGTTCTTC. V usage is TRBV29-1 and J usage is TRBJ2-1; no reliable D call. From germline, CDR1 is SQVTM and CDR2 ANQGSEA. V was cut by 2 bases and J by 6 bases, with 11 bases left in between. This CDR3 has 13 residues.

The CDR3 coding sequence is TGTGCCTGGACGGGACAGGGTGGAGGCTACACCTTC. It yields the protein CAWTGQGGGYTF. The chain has TRBV30 and TRBJ1-2; 9 bases line up with TRBD1. The V gene's germline CDR1 is GTSNPN and CDR2 SVGIG (reference sequence). The junction had 5 bases not matched to a gene; V was cut back by 4 bases and J by 8 bases. The CDR3 contains 12 residues. The variable domain in full, completed from reference TRBV30 and TRBJ1-2, reads SQTIHQWPATLVQPVGSPLSLECTVEGTSNPNLYWYRQAAGRGLQLLFYSVGIGQISSEVPQNLSASRPQDRQFILSSKKLLLSDSGFYLCAWTGQGGGYTFGSGTRLTVV.

This chain links TRBV29-1 with TRBJ2-5; D possibly corresponds to TRBD2 (5 bases). The CDR3 loop spans 11 amino acids. CDR1 is SQVTM and CDR2 is ANQGSEA in the germline V gene. The ends were cut back, 4 bases at V and 11 bases at J, with 14 bases in the middle. CDR3 bases: TGCAGCGTTGGGGAGACCGCCCAGCAGTACTTC. This codes for CSVGETAQQYF.

The V and J genes are TRBV25-1 and TRBJ2-3; D is ambiguous. Between the trimmed V and J ends, which lost 3 bases and 5 bases, there was a span of 6 bases. Germline CDR1 reads MGHDK; CDR2 reads SYGVNS. The CDR3 runs to 12 residues. The CDR3 DNA sequence: TGTGCCAGCAGTGATTTGGTAGATACGCAGTATTTT. As protein: CASSDLVDTQYF. The variable domain in full, completed from reference TRBV25-1 and TRBJ2-3, reads EADIYQTPRYLVIGTGKKITLECSQTMGHDKMYWYQQDPGMELHLIHYSYGVNSTEKGDLSSESTVSRIRTEHFPLTLESARPSHTSQYLCASSDLVDTQYFGPGTRLTVL.

The V and J genes are TRBV29-1 and TRBJ1-2; D possibly corresponds to TRBD1 (6 bases). Deletions cut 6 bases from V and 9 bases from J, with 17 bases between. Germline CDR1 and CDR2: SQVTM and ANQGSEA. The CDR3 consists of 12 residues. The CDR3 sequence: CSVGHQDRSYTF. For the CDR3, the DNA is TGCAGCGTCGGGCATCAGGACAGAAGCTACACCTTC.

The V and J genes are TRBV5-1 and TRBJ2-5; possibly TRBD1 for D (6 bases). Germline CDR1 SGHRS, CDR2 YFSETQ. Trimming shortened V by 4 bases and J by 1 base, and 11 bases separated the two germline ends. The CDR3 has 14 residues. CDR3 loop: CASSLPGVQETQYF. CDR3 DNA sequence: TGCGCCAGCAGCCTTCCAGGGGTCCAAGAGACCCAGTACTTC. Together with reference TRBV5-1 and TRBJ2-5, the CDR3 gives the full variable domain: KAGVTQTPRYLIKTRGQQVTLSCSPISGHRSVSWYQQTPGQGLQFLFEYFSETQRNKGNFPGRFSGRQFSNSRSEMNVSTLELGDSALYLCASSLPGVQETQYFGPGTRLLVL.

The V and J genes are TRBV6-5 and TRBJ2-1; weak D call: TRBD2 (5 bases). Germline V gene lookup returns CDR1 MNHEY and CDR2 SVGAGI. V lost 6 bases and J 7 bases, leaving 7 bases between the germline ends. This CDR3 comprises 11 residues. CDR3 coding DNA: TGTGCCAGCAGCACGGGGAATGAGCAGTTCTTC. Protein product: CASSTGNEQFF.

This clone was observed a handful of times. The chain links TRBV5-4 to TRBJ1-6; 7 bases fit TRBD1. The CDR3 has 13 residues. V was clipped by 4 bases and J by 8 bases; unmatched bases: 3. The germline V gene encodes CDR1 SGHNT and CDR2 YYREEE (reference sequence). The CDR3 DNA sequence: TGTGCCAGCAGCAATGACAGGGATTCACCCCTCCACTTT. Its protein is CASSNDRDSPLHF.

V gene TRBV5-4 combines with J gene TRBJ2-1; 7 nucleotides match TRBD1. This CDR3 is 17 amino acids long. Trimming removed 2 bases from V and 0 bases from J; junction bases left unmatched: 8. In germline, CDR1 is SGHNT, CDR2 YYREEE (reference sequence). CDR3 residues: CASSFDRAYSSYNEQFF. The CDR3 bases are TGTGCCAGCAGCTTTGACAGGGCCTACAGCTCCTACAATGAGCAGTTCTTC. The full variable domain, in which reference TRBV5-4 and TRBJ2-1 provide the parts outside the CDR3, is ETGVTQSPTHLIKTRGQQVTLRCSSQSGHNTVSWYQQALGQGPQFIFQYYREEENGRGNFPPRFSGLQFPNYSSELNVNALELDDSALYLCASSFDRAYSSYNEQFFGPGTRLTVL.

The chain joins TRBV7-6 to TRBJ2-7; 8 nucleotides match TRBD1. Germline CDR1 is SGHVS and CDR2 is FNYEAQ. Trimming removed 5 bases from V and 0 bases from J; junction bases left unmatched: 6. CDR3 length: 15 amino acids. For the CDR3, the DNA is TGTGCCAGCAGCATGGACAGGGTCAGCTCCTACGAGCAGTACTTC. Its protein is CASSMDRVSSYEQYF.

This rearrangement joins TRBV7-2 to TRBJ1-6; the D gene is possibly TRBD1 (5 bases). CDR1 and CDR2 from the germline V gene are SGHTA and FQGNSA. This CDR3 has 15 amino acids. V was trimmed by 2 bases and J by 4 bases, leaving 9 bases between them. Here the CDR3 DNA reads TGTGCCAGCAGCTTAAGGGGACGGTATAATTCACCCCTCCACTTT. As protein: CASSLRGRYNSPLHF.

In this sample, this clone turned up a few times. The chain carries TRBV30 and TRBJ1-6; maybe TRBD1 (6 bases). CDR3 length: 13 amino acids. V shed 4 bases and J shed 7 bases, with 11 bases lying between them. Germline-derived CDR1 and CDR2 are GTSNPN and SVGIG (reference sequence). DNA of the CDR3: TGTGCCTGGATTGACAGGCCCAATTCACCCCTCCACTTT. It yields the protein CAWIDRPNSPLHF.

The rearrangement links TRBV29-1 to TRBJ2-1; no reliable D call. Trimming removed 2 bases at V and 6 bases at J, with 5 bases between. The CDR3 runs to 11 residues. Germline V gene lookup returns CDR1 SQVTM and CDR2 ANQGSEA. The CDR3 here is CSVESPNEQFF. DNA of the CDR3: TGCAGCGTTGAATCGCCCAATGAGCAGTTCTTC.

This clone has more than one count but fewer than ten. This sample includes further DNA sequences coding for the same CDR3. The V and J genes are TRBV4-3 and TRBJ2-5; a possible D gene is TRBD1 (6 bases). V was shortened by 2 bases and J by 2 bases, with 6 bases between the two germline ends. The CDR3 covers 13 residues. Looked up from germline, CDR1 is LGHNA and CDR2 is YSLEER. The CDR3 protein is CASSQTGQETQYF. CDR3 DNA sequence: TGCGCCAGCAGCCAAACAGGGCAAGAGACCCAGTACTTC.

This chain connects TRBV7-9 to TRBJ2-7; weak D call: TRBD1 (5 bases). The CDR3 runs 12 residues. The germline gives CDR1 SEHNR, CDR2 FQNEAQ (reference sequence). The V gene lost 6 bases and the J gene lost 6 bases, with 12 bases spanning the gap. The CDR3 loop is CASRGRAAEQYF. The CDR3 DNA sequence: TGTGCCAGCAGAGGCAGGGCCGCCGAGCAGTACTTC.

This clone has only one observation. The chain links TRBV7-9 to TRBJ2-1; D is possibly TRBD1 or TRBD2 (5 bases each). Germline assignment: CDR1 SEHNR and CDR2 FQNEAQ (reference sequence). CDR3 length: 16 residues. The V end lost 5 bases, the J end lost 10 bases, and 24 bases lay between the germline ends. CDR3 amino acids: CASSPPGTRIVGEQFF. DNA for the CDR3: TGTGCCAGCAGCCCGCCCGGGACGAGGATCGTGGGGGAGCAGTTCTTC.

The chain links TRBV29-1 to TRBJ2-1, with TRBD2 as a possible D gene (6 bases). V gave up 6 bases and J gave up 4 bases, with 16 bases separating them. This CDR3 spans 14 amino acids. Germline CDR1 is SQVTM and CDR2 is ANQGSEA. CDR3 sequence reads: CSVRWRGLYNEQFF. Here the CDR3 DNA reads TGCAGCGTGAGGTGGCGGGGATTATACAATGAGCAGTTCTTC.

The V call is TRBV14, the J call TRBJ1-1; D unclear. This CDR3 is 16 amino acids long. Germline V gene data show CDR1 as SGHDN and CDR2 as FVKESK. The V end lost 0 bases, the J end lost 0 bases, and 11 bases lay between the germline ends. The CDR3: CASSQEGAALNTEAFF. CDR3 DNA: TGTGCCAGCAGCCAAGAAGGAGCGGCCTTGAACACTGAAGCTTTCTTT.

V is TRBV30 and J is TRBJ2-2; D possibly uses TRBD1 or TRBD2 (6 bases each). The V end lost 1 base, the J end lost 2 bases, and 14 bases lay between the germline ends. CDR3 length: 16 amino acids. Germline assignment: CDR1 GTSNPN and CDR2 SVGIG (reference sequence). The CDR3 DNA reads as TGTGCCTGGAGTGCTCTCGGGGGCCCCAACACCGGGGAGCTGTTTTTT. This translates into CAWSALGGPNTGELFF.

J is TRBJ2-7 and V is TRBV5-1; D might be TRBD1 (6 bases). This CDR3 is 13 amino acids long. The germline V and J ends were trimmed by 3 bases and 5 bases, with 12 bases remaining between them. The V gene's germline CDR1 is SGHRS and CDR2 YFSETQ. In nucleotides, the CDR3 is TGCGCCAGCAGCTACGACAGGTCGGACGAGCAGTACTTC. Translating gives CASSYDRSDEQYF. The variable domain in full, completed from reference TRBV5-1 and TRBJ2-7, reads KAGVTQTPRYLIKTRGQQVTLSCSPISGHRSVSWYQQTPGQGLQFLFEYFSETQRNKGNFPGRFSGRQFSNSRSEMNVSTLELGDSALYLCASSYDRSDEQYFGPGTRLTVT.

This clone was observed a few times. The rearrangement uses TRBV28 and TRBJ2-2; 8 nucleotides match TRBD1. The CDR3 length is 14 residues. V shed 6 bases and J 4 bases; nucleotides not matched to a gene: 4. The germline V gene has CDR1 MDHEN and CDR2 SYDVKM. CDR3 bases: TGTGCCAGCAGGACTACAGGGGGCACCGGGGAGCTGTTTTTT. It specifies CASRTTGGTGELFF.